This section outlines one TCR beta chain sequence together with its context. Its specificity is not known. The assay was immunoSEQ multiplex PCR, and TCRdb's table has in-frame clones only and misses some. The table lists approximately 79,000 clones, 75% to 90% of them singletons, with over 2.5% in the top ten. This sample was included in a study of identifying expanded T cells in peripheral blood. Study observations and caveats: Variance in clone template counts between roughly two-week samples significantly increased with total template count across all healthy donors.

In germline, CDR1 is MDHEN, CDR2 SYDVKM. This CDR3 is built from 14 residues. The V and J ends lost 4 bases and 0 bases respectively, with 8 bases between them. The chain is built from TRBV28 and TRBJ2-3, with D unresolved. The sample consisted of blood. The sequence was obtained from a person between 18 and 70 years old in good health. CDR3 region: CASSSPASTDTQYF. Written as DNA, the CDR3 is TGTGCCAGCAGTTCACCCGCTAGCACAGATACGCAGTATTTT.